The 18 T cell receptor beta chains listed next were all sequenced from one sample in a study of technical replicates of blood from several donors. This table comes from immunoSEQ multiplex PCR, and its TCRdb copy is limited to in-frame clones, with some not included. Here the sample spans 45,000 to 65,000 clones, 94% being singletons. Sequencing was performed on T cells isolated from PBMCs. These receptors were collected from a human donor in good health.

The chain employs TRBV7-9 and TRBJ2-7; 10 positions match TRBD1. V gave up 5 bases and J gave up 5 bases; unmatched junction bases: 6. The CDR3 runs to 14 residues. Germline-derived CDR1 and CDR2 are SEHNR and FQNEAQ (reference sequence). The CDR3 DNA is TGTGCCAGCAGCCAGGGACAGGGGTTCCACGAGCAGTACTTC. It translates to CASSQGQGFHEQYF.

The rearrangement links TRBV5-6 to TRBJ2-7, with D perhaps matching TRBD1 (5 bases). The CDR3 consists of 13 residues. V shed 6 bases and J shed 4 bases, with 14 bases lying between them. Germline assignment: CDR1 SGHDT and CDR2 YYEEEE. CDR3 coding DNA: TGTGCCAGCATCCGAAGGGGCGCATACGAGCAGTACTTC. This sequence encodes CASIRRGAYEQYF.

This chain links TRBV28 with TRBJ1-2, with TRBD1 matching 7 bases. Unmatched junction bases numbered 11, after V lost 10 bases and J lost 3 bases. Germline CDR1 and CDR2: MDHEN and SYDVKM. There are 14 residues in the CDR3. The CDR3 loop reads CATLRGGSYYGYTF. The CDR3 DNA reads as TGTGCCACTCTGAGAGGGGGCTCGTACTATGGCTACACCTTC.

The chain carries TRBV7-3 and TRBJ2-7; 9 nucleotides match TRBD1. Germline CDR1 reads SGHTA; CDR2 reads FQGTGA. V gave up 6 bases and J gave up 4 bases; unmatched junction bases: 19. This CDR3 comprises 18 residues. The CDR3 reads CASRRGTGKGSTSYEQYF. Here the CDR3 DNA reads TGTGCCAGCAGGCGAGGGACAGGGAAAGGGTCTACCTCGTACGAGCAGTACTTC.

This chain joins TRBV14 and TRBJ2-5; 11 bases fit TRBD1. V lost 4 bases and J lost 7; bases outside the gene matches: 8. The length of the CDR3 is 15 residues. The germline gives CDR1 SGHDN, CDR2 FVKESK. The CDR3 region is CASSLPGQGVWTQYF. For the CDR3, the DNA is TGTGCCAGCAGCCTCCCGGGACAGGGGGTATGGACCCAGTACTTC. The whole variable domain, remainder taken from reference TRBV14 and TRBJ2-5, is EAGVTQFPSHSVIEKGQTVTLRCDPISGHDNLYWYRRVMGKEIKFLLHFVKESKQDESGMPNNRFLAERTGGTYSTLKVQPAELEDSGVYFCASSLPGQGVWTQYFGPGTRLLVL.

The V call is TRBV10-3, the J call TRBJ1-5; TRBD1 might be the D (6 bases). Germline CDR1 is ENHRY and CDR2 is SYGVKD. CDR3 length: 15 amino acids. Trimming cost V 0 bases and J 7 bases, with 13 bases left between them. Written as DNA, the CDR3 is TGTGCCATCAGTGAGTCGACAGGTTCGGGGCAGCCCCAGCATTTT. It translates to CAISESTGSGQPQHF.

The chain has TRBV11-3 and TRBJ2-7; possibly TRBD1 for D (6 bases). V lost 5 bases and J lost 0, with 14 bases in between. CDR1 and CDR2 from the germline V gene are SGHNT and YENEEA. CDR3 length: 15 amino acids. The CDR3 sequence: CASSRRQVYSYEQYF. In DNA form, the CDR3 reads TGTGCCAGCAGCAGGAGACAGGTATACTCCTACGAGCAGTACTTC.

V usage is TRBV6-5 and J usage is TRBJ1-5; 9 bases are a match to TRBD1. This CDR3 contains 15 residues. Trimming removed 6 bases from V and 1 base from J; junction bases left unmatched: 4. The germline V gene encodes CDR1 MNHEY and CDR2 SVGAGI. CDR3 protein: CASRRTGASNQPQHF. CDR3 bases: TGTGCCAGCAGGAGGACAGGGGCCAGCAATCAGCCCCAGCATTTT.

This clone was counted a single time. The chain combines TRBV6-5 with TRBJ2-3, with 7 bases aligning to TRBD2. The germline V gene encodes CDR1 MNHEY and CDR2 SVGAGI. The CDR3 runs 15 residues. Trimming took 5 bases from V and 2 from J; bases not matched to a gene: 7. CDR3 region: CASSLRDYPTDTQYF. In DNA form, the CDR3 reads TGTGCCAGCAGTCTCCGGGACTATCCCACAGATACGCAGTATTTT.

The chain combines TRBV5-1 with TRBJ2-2; D is uncertain. Germline V gene data show CDR1 as SGHRS and CDR2 as YFSETQ. The ends were cut back, 1 base at V and 5 bases at J, with 12 bases in the middle. The CDR3 length is 15 residues. The CDR3 is CASSLFAETTGELFF. The DNA of the CDR3 is TGCGCCAGCAGCTTGTTTGCAGAAACGACCGGGGAGCTGTTTTTT.

This clone was recorded only once. CDR3: CASSPGTGANYGYTF. The CDR3 DNA follows: TGTGCCAGCAGTCCCGGGACAGGGGCAAACTATGGCTACACCTTC. The chain joins TRBV6-5 to TRBJ1-2; 10 positions agree with TRBD1. The V segment lost 5 bases and the J segment 2 bases; nucleotides outside the gene matches: 5. The CDR3 consists of 15 residues. Germline CDR1 reads MNHEY; CDR2 reads SVGAGI.

This chain connects TRBV5-1 to TRBJ1-2; TRBD1 agrees at 7 bases. The CDR3 runs to 20 residues. Germline-derived CDR1 and CDR2 are SGHRS and YFSETQ. J lost 4 bases, V lost 1 base, and 22 bases had no gene match. DNA of the CDR3: TGCGCCAGCAGCTTGTTCCCTACGGGGACAGCATTTACGAGGGTCTATGGCTACACCTTC. Amino acids: CASSLFPTGTAFTRVYGYTF.

The CDR3 DNA follows: TGTGCCAGCAGCTCCGGGGGACAGGGGGCGCGGGCTGAGCAGTTCTTC. It yields the protein CASSSGGQGARAEQFF. This chain links TRBV5-4 with TRBJ2-1; 12 bases align to TRBD1. Trimming cost V 3 bases and J 9 bases; bases outside gene matches: 10. CDR3 length equals 16 residues. Germline V gene sequence: CDR1 SGHNT, CDR2 YYREEE (reference sequence).

The chain has TRBV13 and TRBJ2-2; 9 bases align to TRBD1. Germline V gene lookup returns CDR1 PRHDT and CDR2 FYEKMQ (reference sequence). The CDR3 runs 15 residues. Germline trimming cut 5 bases from V and 5 bases from J; bases unmatched to any gene: 6. This chain's CDR3 is CASSPGTGLTGELFF. The CDR3 DNA reads as TGTGCCAGCAGCCCCGGGACAGGGCTTACCGGGGAGCTGTTTTTT. Full variable domain (rest looked up from reference TRBV13 and TRBJ2-2): AAGVIQSPRHLIKEKRETATLKCYPIPRHDTVYWYQQGPGQDPQFLISFYEKMQSDKGSIPDRFSAQQFSDYHSELNMSSLELGDSALYFCASSPGTGLTGELFFGEGSRLTVL.

This chain links TRBV5-4 with TRBJ1-1; 7 nucleotides agree with TRBD1. Germline lookup yields CDR1 SGHNT and CDR2 YYREEE (reference sequence). This CDR3 contains 14 residues. The ends lost 4 bases at V and 0 bases at J; junction bases unmatched: 3. CDR3 nucleotide sequence: TGTGCCAGCAGCAAGACAGGGTTGAACACTGAAGCTTTCTTT. Protein: CASSKTGLNTEAFF.

The V and J genes are TRBV18 and TRBJ1-1; 9 nucleotides match TRBD1. The CDR3 is 15 residues long. After removal of 1 base from V and 5 bases from J, the junction contained 5 bases not matched to a gene. Germline CDR1 and CDR2: KGHSH and LQKENI. This chain's CDR3 is CASSPQQGARTEAFF. The CDR3 DNA follows: TGTGCCAGCTCACCACAACAGGGGGCGAGGACTGAAGCTTTCTTT.

The CDR3 reads CASSVEDSGGPGSLEQYF. The CDR3 bases are TGTGCCAGCAGCGTAGAGGATAGCGGGGGGCCAGGGTCCCTCGAGCAGTACTTC. J is TRBJ2-7 and V is TRBV9; TRBD2 aligns across 10 bases. Germline-derived CDR1 and CDR2 are SGDLS and YYNGEE. V shed 0 bases, J shed 6 bases, and the junction held 15 bases outside the gene matches. This CDR3 contains 18 residues.

The rearrangement links TRBV10-3 to TRBJ2-5; TRBD1 aligns across 7 bases. CDR1 and CDR2 (germline): ENHRY, SYGVKD. The CDR3 length is 17 residues. V lost 3 bases, J lost 4 bases, and 14 bases stayed unmatched. The CDR3 here is CAISDSDGRQGRETQYF. CDR3 coding DNA: TGTGCCATCAGTGACTCTGATGGCCGACAGGGTAGAGAGACCCAGTACTTC.